The 5 T cell receptor beta chains in this list originate from one sample, sequenced in a study of shared clonotypes between healthy human individuals. The method was immunoSEQ multiplex PCR; TCRdb's version includes in-frame clones alone and lacks a portion of them. The sample lists some 2,000,000 clones; roughly 96% were seen once. The sequenced material came from naive CD4+ T cells sorted from blood. Documented subset: CD45RA+ positively selected. Source of these receptors: a man between 18 and 29 years old in good health.

The chain carries TRBV5-4 and TRBJ2-3, with 13 bases matching TRBD2. J gave up 6 bases and V 0 bases, and 13 bases lay outside the gene matches. The CDR3 has 19 amino acids. The germline gives CDR1 SGHNT, CDR2 YYREEE (reference sequence). The CDR3: CASSLGATSGRSAGDTQYF. The DNA of the CDR3 is TGTGCCAGCAGCTTGGGGGCGACTAGCGGGAGGTCCGCCGGGGATACGCAGTATTTT.

This clone is a singleton in its sample. V usage is TRBV2 and J usage is TRBJ1-4; possibly TRBD1 for D (5 bases). The CDR3 has 14 amino acids. The V end was cut by 0 bases, the J end by 6 bases, with 8 bases between. Per germline, CDR1 SNHLY and CDR2 FYNNEI. The CDR3 region has the DNA TGTGCCAGCAGTGAAGCGCTCAGGGATGAAAAACTGTTTTTT. Translating gives CASSEALRDEKLFF.

J is TRBJ1-2 and V is TRBV10-3; D not certain. Trimming removed 4 bases at V and 8 bases at J, with 11 bases between. Germline CDR1 and CDR2: ENHRY and SYGVKD. The CDR3 contains 12 residues. The CDR3 loop reads CAISVETGGYTF. CDR3 DNA: TGTGCCATCAGTGTCGAGACCGGCGGCTACACCTTC.

The chain combines TRBV30 with TRBJ1-2; D possibly corresponds to TRBD1 (6 bases). The CDR3 length is 15 residues. Trimming pared 0 bases from V and 3 bases from J, leaving 14 bases between. Germline V gives CDR1 GTSNPN, CDR2 SVGIG (reference sequence). The CDR3 nucleotides read TGTGCCTGGAGTGTCGGAGGGGGGAAAGACTATGGCTACACCTTC. Protein sequence: CAWSVGGGKDYGYTF.

The V call is TRBV2, the J call TRBJ1-6, with D possibly TRBD1 on 6 matching bases. The CDR3 spans 15 residues. The germline V and J ends were trimmed by 4 bases and 6 bases, with 13 bases remaining between them. Germline loops: CDR1 SNHLY, CDR2 FYNNEI. CDR3 in amino acids: CASSVRQEANSPLHF. CDR3 in DNA: TGTGCCAGCAGTGTTAGACAGGAGGCTAATTCACCCCTCCACTTT. Filled out from reference TRBV2 and TRBJ1-6, the complete variable domain reads EPEVTQTPSHQVTQMGQEVILRCVPISNHLYFYWYRQILGQKVEFLVSFYNNEISEKSEIFDDQFSVERPDGSNFTLKIRSTKLEDSAMYFCASSVRQEANSPLHFGNGTRLTVT.